This T cell receptor (beta chain) was sequenced during a study of blood T cells in healthy people across ages. CDR3 length: 13 residues. V was shortened by 5 bases and J by 3 bases, with 10 bases between the two germline ends. CDR1 is SGHTA and CDR2 is FQGNSA in the germline V gene. This clonotype was detected only a few times. Its antigen remains unidentified. It was with a sample-barcoded 5' primer and a J-beta primer mix that a second PCR of roughly 7 to 12 cycles was run. A 12-random-nucleotide template-switch adaptor tagged each cDNA molecule. Each CDR3 protein gets one entry after TCRdb re-called the 5' RACE reads with MiXCR. The sample holds hundreds of thousands of distinct CDR3 sequences, approximately 31% seen once. Findings of the study overall: Across the age range, TCR beta diversity per million T cells fell in a roughly linear way.

The sequence derives from a woman older than 75 in good health. This chain joins TRBV7-2 and TRBJ1-1; the D is unclear. The sample comprised blood. CDR3 nucleotide sequence: TGTGCCAGCAGCGCAGGCGTTCACACTGAAGCTTTCTTT. Amino acid sequence: CASSAGVHTEAFF.